This T cell receptor (beta chain) was recovered during a study of shared clonotypes between healthy human individuals. Overall study results and limits: Richness estimates generally favored naive over memory subsets. Clonotypes shared by all four sorted-subset donors had higher generation probabilities than non-shared clonotypes. The study found roughly 5% of naive CD4 clonotypes shared across four donors.

Every subset had its genomic DNA shared out evenly among several immunoSEQ plates. Profiled with immunoSEQ multiplex PCR; TCRdb holds only in-frame clones, not every one. The table has more than 2,000,000 clones, roughly nine tenths seen once. The CDR3 runs 13 residues. Trimming stripped 1 base from V and 6 bases from J, with 10 bases between. The V gene's germline CDR1 is SGHTA and CDR2 FQGNSA. To note about this clone: Antigen specificity is unknown. The same CDR3 also results from other DNA sequences found in this sample.

The sequence was collected from a man between 18 and 35 years old in good health. The source material was naive CD4+ T cells sorted from blood. The subset was: CD45RA+ positively selected. J is TRBJ2-7 and V is TRBV7-2, with D perhaps matching TRBD1 (6 bases). CDR3 DNA: TGTGCCAGCAGCTTAGACAGGGTTTCCGAGCAGTACTTC. This sequence encodes CASSLDRVSEQYF.